These 27 T cell receptor beta chains were all obtained from the same sample, sequenced in a study of cytomegalovirus exposure and HLA in healthy donors. Sequencing used immunoSEQ multiplex PCR; TCRdb keeps in-frame clones, though not all of them. This sample has over 150,000 clones, with around 82% found just once. Material for sequencing was PBMCs. Receptors originate from a young woman in good health and CMV-seropositive.

The chain has TRBV5-4 and TRBJ2-1, with D hard to call. The CDR3 totals 13 residues. The V end lost 1 base, the J end lost 8 bases, and 10 bases lay between the germline ends. CDR1 SGHNT and CDR2 YYREEE come from the germline V gene (reference sequence). The DNA for the CDR3 is TGTGCCAGCAGCTTGAGCGTGGTCGATGAGCAGTTCTTC. Its protein is CASSLSVVDEQFF.

This chain uses TRBV7-9 with TRBJ1-3; maybe TRBD1 (6 bases). This CDR3 comprises 15 residues. Germline V gives CDR1 SEHNR, CDR2 FQNEAQ (reference sequence). Trimming stripped 3 bases from V and 4 bases from J, with 13 bases between. DNA of the CDR3: TGTGCCAGCAGCTTTACCGTTGGGGGCGGAAACACCATATATTTT. Translating gives CASSFTVGGGNTIYF. Based on the CDR3 plus reference TRBV7-9 and TRBJ1-3, the full variable domain is DTGVSQNPRHKITKRGQNVTFRCDPISEHNRLYWYRQTLGQGPEFLTYFQNEAQLEKSRLLSDRFSAERPKGSFSTLEIQRTEQGDSAMYLCASSFTVGGGNTIYFGEGSWLTVV.

The CDR3 DNA follows: TGTGCCAGCAGCTTGAGTGCAGGGGGCCTTAACACCATATATTTT. Its protein product is CASSLSAGGLNTIYF. The V and J genes are TRBV11-2 and TRBJ1-3; 8 positions agree with TRBD1. The germline gives CDR1 SGHAT, CDR2 FQNNGV. This CDR3 is 15 amino acids long. Trimming took 3 bases from V and 7 from J; bases not matched to a gene: 8. Variable domain in full (rest from reference TRBV11-2 and TRBJ1-3): EAGVAQSPRYKIIEKRQSVAFWCNPISGHATLYWYQQILGQGPKLLIQFQNNGVVDDSQLPKDRFSAERLKGVDSTLKIQPAKLEDSAVYLCASSLSAGGLNTIYFGEGSWLTVV.

This sequence joins TRBV7-9 and TRBJ2-2, with 8 bases lining up with TRBD1. V lost 5 bases, J lost 4 bases, and 6 bases stayed unmatched. The length of the CDR3 is 15 residues. Germline V gene sequence: CDR1 SEHNR, CDR2 FQNEAQ (reference sequence). The CDR3 DNA sequence: TGTGCCAGCAGCCAAGGGACAGGAATCACCGGGGAGCTGTTTTTT. Translated, it gives CASSQGTGITGELFF.

V is TRBV7-2 and J is TRBJ2-7, with 13 bases aligning to TRBD2. CDR3 size: 15 residues. CDR1 is SGHTA and CDR2 is FQGNSA in the germline V gene. Unmatched junction bases numbered 5, after V lost 4 bases and J lost 5 bases. The CDR3, as DNA: TGTGCCAGCAGCTCCACTAGCGGGGGGGCCGACGAGCAGTACTTC. Amino acids: CASSSTSGGADEQYF.

The chain couples TRBV30 to TRBJ1-2; TRBD1 agrees at 8 bases. J was trimmed by 3 bases and V by 2 bases; bases with no gene match: 5. The CDR3 sequence is 14 residues long. CDR1 and CDR2 from the germline V gene are GTSNPN and SVGIG (reference sequence). Here the CDR3 reads CAWSSGTGHYGYTF. In DNA, the CDR3 is TGTGCCTGGAGTTCAGGGACAGGACACTATGGCTACACCTTC.

This clone was seen once. The chain links TRBV13 to TRBJ1-6; the D gene is possibly TRBD1 (6 bases). Trimming removed 2 bases from V and 3 bases from J, with 11 bases in between. The V gene's germline CDR1 is PRHDT and CDR2 FYEKMQ (reference sequence). The CDR3 contains 16 residues. The DNA of the CDR3 is TGTGCCAGCAGCTTATGGGTAGGGGGCTATAATTCACCCCTCCACTTT. Protein product: CASSLWVGGYNSPLHF.

This chain links TRBV7-2 with TRBJ1-2; 10 bases match TRBD1. CDR1 and CDR2 (germline): SGHTA, FQGNSA. The CDR3 runs 15 residues. Trimming cost V 3 bases and J 8 bases; bases outside gene matches: 9. CDR3 sequence (DNA): TGTGCCAGCAGCTTGACCCGGGACAGGGGCAGAGGCTACACCTTC. It encodes CASSLTRDRGRGYTF.

The J gene is TRBJ1-3, the V gene TRBV6-5, with D possibly matching TRBD1 (6 bases). V shed 0 bases and J shed 0 bases, with 9 bases lying between them. This CDR3 has 16 amino acids. Germline loops: CDR1 MNHEY, CDR2 SVGAGI. The CDR3 DNA is TGTGCCAGCAGTTACTCGGGGGCAGGCTCTGGAAACACCATATATTTT. Amino acids: CASSYSGAGSGNTIYF.

This chain joins TRBV9 and TRBJ1-1, with 9 positions matching TRBD1. Per the germline V gene, CDR1 is SGDLS and CDR2 is YYNGEE. The V segment lost 0 bases and the J segment 3 bases; nucleotides outside the gene matches: 9. This CDR3 spans 17 amino acids. CDR3 DNA: TGTGCCAGCAGCGTAGCACAGGGGGCGCTTAGGGACACTGAAGCTTTCTTT. Its translation is CASSVAQGALRDTEAFF.

As regards this clone: Its ends do not fully match the called genes, so a read error is possible. J is TRBJ1-2 and V is TRBV9; no clear D. Germline loops: CDR1 SGDLS, CDR2 YYNGEE. The CDR3 totals 8 residues. DNA of the CDR3: TGTGCCAGCAGCGTACGGGACTTC. It translates to CASSVRDF.

The gene calls are TRBV9 and TRBJ1-5; D unresolved. Per germline, CDR1 SGDLS and CDR2 YYNGEE. The CDR3 spans 13 residues. Trimming took off 0 bases at V and 4 bases at J, with 5 bases between the two ends. CDR3 sequence: CASSVGLNQPQHF. For the CDR3, the DNA is TGTGCCAGCAGCGTAGGGCTGAATCAGCCCCAGCATTTT.

The chain uses TRBV5-6 and TRBJ2-3; TRBD1 matches at 10 bases. Germline V gene lookup returns CDR1 SGHDT and CDR2 YYEEEE. V dropped 6 bases and J dropped 5; count of bases not matched to a gene: 15. The CDR3 runs 17 residues. This chain's CDR3 is CASKLPTGGVGIDTQYF. The CDR3 nucleotides are TGTGCCAGCAAGCTTCCGACAGGGGGCGTAGGTATAGATACGCAGTATTTT. Filled out from reference TRBV5-6 and TRBJ2-3, the complete variable domain reads DAGVTQSPTHLIKTRGQQVTLRCSPKSGHDTVSWYQQALGQGPQFIFQYYEEEERQRGNFPDRFSGHQFPNYSSELNVNALLLGDSALYLCASKLPTGGVGIDTQYFGPGTRLTVL.

The V and J genes are TRBV19 and TRBJ2-3; D is undetermined. The CDR3 spans 12 residues. Germline CDR1 is LNHDA and CDR2 is SQIVND (reference sequence). Between the trimmed V and J ends, which lost 5 bases and 2 bases, there was a span of 5 bases. The chain's CDR3 is CASSANTDTQYF. The CDR3 coding sequence is TGTGCCAGTAGTGCGAACACAGATACGCAGTATTTT.

J is TRBJ1-2 and V is TRBV7-2; weak D call: TRBD1 (6 bases). CDR3 size: 14 residues. V lost 5 bases and J lost 8, with 18 bases in between. Germline V lookup: CDR1 SGHTA, CDR2 FQGNSA. The CDR3 loop reads CASSPADGQGGYTF. The CDR3 nucleotides are TGTGCCAGCAGCCCTGCGGACGGTCAGGGGGGCTACACCTTC.

The chain has TRBV2 and TRBJ2-3; D is unclear. The germline CDR1 and CDR2 sequences are SNHLY and FYNNEI. This CDR3 has 13 residues. V was shortened by 11 bases and J by 6 bases, with 18 bases between the two germline ends. The CDR3 DNA sequence: TGTGCCGGGCGCACAGACGCATGGGATACGCAGTATTTT. Translated: CAGRTDAWDTQYF. The full variable domain, completed using reference TRBV2 and TRBJ2-3, is EPEVTQTPSHQVTQMGQEVILRCVPISNHLYFYWYRQILGQKVEFLVSFYNNEISEKSEIFDDQFSVERPDGSNFTLKIRSTKLEDSAMYFCAGRTDAWDTQYFGPGTRLTVL.

In this sample, this clone turned up once. The chain combines TRBV5-1 with TRBJ2-7; D gene uncertain. V dropped 0 bases and J dropped 6 bases, with 7 bases sitting between them. Germline V gives CDR1 SGHRS, CDR2 YFSETQ. The CDR3 runs to 12 residues. CDR3 loop: CASSLGVSEQYF. CDR3 in DNA: TGCGCCAGCAGCTTGGGAGTGAGCGAGCAGTACTTC.

The rearrangement joins TRBV27 to TRBJ2-1, with TRBD2 matching over 13 bases. CDR1 and CDR2 (germline): MNHEY, SMNVEV (reference sequence). This CDR3 is 18 amino acids long. Trimming at V came to 6 bases and at J to 5 bases, leaving 13 bases not matched to a gene. The CDR3 DNA follows: TGTGCCAGCAGCAAACTAGCGGGGGGGCCCGGTAGCCACAATGAGCAGTTCTTC. Encoded protein: CASSKLAGGPGSHNEQFF.

The rearrangement joins TRBV19 to TRBJ2-2; TRBD1 aligns across 11 bases. This CDR3 comprises 17 residues. V lost 6 bases to trimming and J lost 1 base; unmatched junction nucleotides: 7. Germline V gene sequence: CDR1 LNHDA, CDR2 SQIVND (reference sequence). CDR3 DNA: TGTGCCAGTAGGCGAGGACAGGGGGCGAGGAACACCGGGGAGCTGTTTTTT. It translates to CASRRGQGARNTGELFF.

DNA of the CDR3: TGTGCCAGCAGCAAACAGGGATCCCAAGAGACCCAGTACTTC. The encoded protein is CASSKQGSQETQYF. The chain combines TRBV2 with TRBJ2-5; D perhaps matches TRBD1 (6 bases). The germline V and J ends were trimmed by 6 bases and 1 base, with 12 bases remaining between them. Germline V gene lookup returns CDR1 SNHLY and CDR2 FYNNEI. This CDR3 comprises 14 residues.

The genes are TRBV27 and TRBJ1-2; 9 nucleotides match TRBD1. From germline, CDR1 is MNHEY and CDR2 SMNVEV (reference sequence). The CDR3 is 14 amino acids. Trimming removed 4 bases from V and 5 bases from J; junction bases left unmatched: 5. Here the CDR3 reads CASSSLGQGYGYTF. CDR3 nucleotide sequence: TGTGCCAGCAGTTCTTTGGGACAGGGATATGGCTACACCTTC.

The rearrangement uses TRBV7-8 and TRBJ2-3, with a possible D match to TRBD1 (6 bases). The length of the CDR3 is 18 residues. V lost 5 bases and J 0 bases, leaving 21 bases between the germline ends. Germline CDR1 and CDR2: SGHVS and FQNEAQ. The chain's CDR3 is CASSATGQNTRSTDTQYF. Written as DNA, the CDR3 is TGTGCCAGCAGCGCAACGGGACAAAACACCCGCAGCACAGATACGCAGTATTTT.

The chain couples TRBV25-1 to TRBJ2-1; possible D gene TRBD2, 6 bases. In germline, CDR1 is MGHDK, CDR2 SYGVNS. Trimming took off 4 bases at V and 2 bases at J, with 15 bases between the two ends. The CDR3 totals 16 residues. The CDR3 bases are TGTGCCAGCAGTGGACTCGGGGAGGTCACCTACAATGAGCAGTTCTTC. It specifies CASSGLGEVTYNEQFF.

About this clone itself: Distinct nucleotide sequences in the sample also encode this CDR3. The rearrangement links TRBV9 to TRBJ2-7; D might be TRBD2 (6 bases). Looked up from germline, CDR1 is SGDLS and CDR2 is YYNGEE. CDR3 length equals 15 residues. V was clipped by 0 bases and J by 0 bases, with 10 bases between them. The CDR3 loop is CASSVGGGNSYEQYF. The CDR3 region has the DNA TGTGCCAGCAGCGTAGGTGGAGGGAACTCCTACGAGCAGTACTTC.

The chain carries TRBV6-1 and TRBJ1-2; 7 bases line up with TRBD1. The germline V gene has CDR1 MNHNS and CDR2 SASEGT. The ends lost 5 bases at V and 3 bases at J; junction bases unmatched: 3. The CDR3 runs 13 residues. CDR3 sequence (DNA): TGTGCCAGCAGTCCTACAGGGGACTATGGCTACACCTTC. Translation: CASSPTGDYGYTF.

V gene TRBV27 combines with J gene TRBJ1-4; D unclear. V was pared by 6 bases and J by 4 bases, with 12 bases between. The CDR3 length is 14 residues. The V gene's germline CDR1 is MNHEY and CDR2 SMNVEV (reference sequence). In DNA form, the CDR3 reads TGTGCCAGCAGGCGAGGGTCTGGTAATGAAAAACTGTTTTTT. This sequence encodes CASRRGSGNEKLFF.

V usage is TRBV9 and J usage is TRBJ2-7; D unclear. This CDR3 contains 17 residues. Germline V gene sequence: CDR1 SGDLS, CDR2 YYNGEE. The V end was cut by 2 bases, the J end by 3 bases, with 21 bases between. The CDR3 sequence: CASSVEPMGRTIYEQYF. CDR3 nucleotide sequence: TGTGCCAGCAGCGTCGAACCAATGGGCAGAACAATCTACGAGCAGTACTTC.